These 30 T cell receptor beta chains share one sample of origin, sequenced in a study of blood T cell repertoires in COVID-19. Assay used: immunoSEQ multiplex PCR; TCRdb lists only in-frame clones, some missing. There are more than 85,000 clones in the sample; about 80% occur only once, and approximately 16% lies in the top ten. Material for sequencing was peripheral blood. The receptors stem from a woman older than 75 with active or convalescent COVID-19.

V usage is TRBV5-1 and J usage is TRBJ2-1; perhaps TRBD2 as D (5 bases). Trimming shortened V by 0 bases and J by 6 bases, and 7 bases separated the two germline ends. Germline lookup yields CDR1 SGHRS and CDR2 YFSETQ. The CDR3 has 13 residues. CDR3 region: CASSLAGFNEQFF. The CDR3 bases are TGCGCCAGCAGCTTGGCGGGATTCAATGAGCAGTTCTTC.

This clone appeared a few times. The genes are TRBV7-3 and TRBJ2-3; 7 bases line up with TRBD1. This CDR3 is built from 16 residues. Germline V gene lookup returns CDR1 SGHTA and CDR2 FQGTGA. After removal of 4 bases from V and 1 base from J, the junction contained 8 bases not matched to a gene. This CDR3 reads CASSSSGRGRTDTQYF. The CDR3 DNA sequence: TGTGCCAGCAGCTCCTCGGGAAGGGGGCGCACAGATACGCAGTATTTT.

The V call is TRBV6-5, the J call TRBJ2-7; perhaps TRBD1 as D (6 bases). Trimming removed 5 bases from V and 4 bases from J, with 9 bases in between. Per the germline V gene, CDR1 is MNHEY and CDR2 is SVGAGI. This CDR3 spans 12 amino acids. The chain's CDR3 is CASSPQGYEQYF. In DNA form, the CDR3 reads TGTGCCAGCAGTCCACAGGGTTACGAGCAGTACTTC.

The chain is built from TRBV4-1 and TRBJ2-7; 8 nucleotides line up with TRBD2. CDR1 and CDR2 from the germline V gene are MGHRA and YSYEKL. The length of the CDR3 is 15 residues. V lost 1 base and J lost 3; bases outside the gene matches: 5. The CDR3 nucleotides read TGCGCCAGCAGCCAAGTACCGGGACTAGTCTACGAGCAGTACTTC. Residues: CASSQVPGLVYEQYF.

The rearrangement joins TRBV5-1 to TRBJ2-3; 11 bases align to TRBD2. The V gene's germline CDR1 is SGHRS and CDR2 YFSETQ. V shed 3 bases, J shed 3 bases, and the junction held 6 bases outside the gene matches. This CDR3 is 16 amino acids long. The CDR3 nucleotides are TGCGCCAGCAGCTACCCTAGCGGGAGGAGGACAGATACGCAGTATTTT. It translates to CASSYPSGRRTDTQYF.

The rearrangement joins TRBV11-2 to TRBJ2-3; TRBD2 agrees at 13 bases. Germline CDR1 SGHAT, CDR2 FQNNGV. V trimming: 1 base; J trimming: 5 bases; junction bases outside the gene matches: 3. The CDR3 sequence is 16 residues long. The CDR3 spells CASSLGLAGGQDTQYF. CDR3 bases: TGTGCCAGCAGCTTAGGACTAGCGGGAGGTCAAGATACGCAGTATTTT.

This chain uses TRBV19 with TRBJ2-1; the D gene is possibly TRBD2 (6 bases). There are 14 residues in the CDR3. Germline CDR1 LNHDA, CDR2 SQIVND (reference sequence). Between the trimmed V and J ends, which lost 3 bases and 2 bases, there was a span of 8 bases. The CDR3 spells CASSIGGAYNEQFF. The CDR3 DNA reads TGTGCCAGTAGTATCGGCGGGGCCTACAATGAGCAGTTCTTC.

V is TRBV11-2 and J is TRBJ2-7; 8 nucleotides line up with TRBD1. The V segment lost 7 bases and the J segment 3 bases; nucleotides outside the gene matches: 11. Germline V CDR1 and CDR2: SGHAT, FQNNGV. This CDR3 contains 15 residues. Written as DNA, the CDR3 is TGTGCCAGCAAACAACAGGGGGACTTCTACTACGAGCAGTACTTC. Protein sequence: CASKQQGDFYYEQYF.

The rearrangement joins TRBV28 to TRBJ1-4; TRBD1 matches at 7 bases. The CDR3 runs to 16 residues. Unmatched junction bases numbered 17, after V lost 5 bases and J lost 11 bases. CDR1 and CDR2 (germline): MDHEN, SYDVKM. CDR3 residues: CASSGGGTAEAWKLFF. The CDR3, as DNA: TGTGCCAGCAGTGGGGGCGGGACAGCCGAGGCGTGGAAACTGTTTTTT.

This chain links TRBV5-8 with TRBJ1-4; a possible D gene is TRBD1 (6 bases). CDR3 length equals 14 residues. Between the trimmed V and J ends, which lost 10 bases and 5 bases, there was a span of 18 bases. CDR1 and CDR2 from the germline V gene are SGHTS and YDEGEE. DNA of the CDR3: TGTGCCCATATGCTGGACAGAAAGAATGAAAAACTGTTTTTT. Translating gives CAHMLDRKNEKLFF.

The chain joins TRBV7-8 to TRBJ2-7; weak D call: TRBD1 (5 bases). The V gene lost 1 base and the J gene lost 2 bases, with 12 bases spanning the gap. Germline-derived CDR1 and CDR2 are SGHVS and FQNEAQ. This CDR3 region has 15 residues. This CDR3 reads CASSLDAGYPYEQYF. CDR3 nucleotides: TGTGCCAGCAGCTTAGATGCAGGGTACCCCTACGAGCAGTACTTC. Full variable domain (outside the CDR3, taken from reference TRBV7-8 and TRBJ2-7): GAGVSQSPRYKVAKRGQDVALRCDPISGHVSLFWYQQALGQGPEFLTYFQNEAQLDKSGLPSDRFFAERPEGSVSTLKIQRTQQEDSAVYLCASSLDAGYPYEQYFGPGTRLTVT.

The table lists this clone with a few counts. The V and J genes are TRBV10-3 and TRBJ2-7, with 9 bases fitting TRBD2. The J segment lost 3 bases and the V segment lost 6 bases, leaving 12 bases of the junction unmatched. Looked up from germline, CDR1 is ENHRY and CDR2 is SYGVKD. This CDR3 is built from 16 residues. CDR3 nucleotide sequence: TGTGCCATCAGGAGGGTTGCGGGAGGGAGGGTCTACGAGCAGTACTTC. Translation gives CAIRRVAGGRVYEQYF.

The CDR3 nucleotides read TGTGCCAGCAGCTTAGCGCTTCCTGGGCTGGGTTTGATTCTCGGAAACACCATATATTTT. Its protein product is CASSLALPGLGLILGNTIYF. This chain links TRBV7-6 with TRBJ1-3; D is unclear. The germline CDR1 and CDR2 sequences are SGHVS and FNYEAQ. The CDR3 covers 20 residues. The ends were cut back, 0 bases at V and 4 bases at J, with 25 bases in the middle.

The CDR3 is CASSQTPPETQYF. CDR3 nucleotides: TGTGCCAGCAGCCAAACACCGCCGGAGACCCAGTACTTC. This chain connects TRBV3-1 (or the pseudogene TRBV3-2) to TRBJ2-5, with no clear D. The germline V and J ends were trimmed by 2 bases and 5 bases, with 9 bases remaining between them. This CDR3 comprises 13 residues. The V gene's germline CDR1 is LGHDT and CDR2 YNNKEL (reference sequence).

Only one count was recorded for this clone. The chain has TRBV19 and TRBJ1-6, with 10 bases lining up with TRBD1. The V segment lost 6 bases and the J segment 7 bases; nucleotides outside the gene matches: 9. This CDR3 contains 16 residues. Germline V gene lookup returns CDR1 LNHDA and CDR2 SQIVND (reference sequence). The chain's CDR3 is CASRKTRQGANSPLHF. CDR3 nucleotide sequence: TGTGCCAGTAGGAAAACTCGACAGGGGGCCAATTCACCCCTCCACTTT.

The CDR3 sequence: CAWSVRGYQPQHF. The CDR3 DNA sequence: TGTGCCTGGAGTGTAAGGGGTTATCAGCCCCAGCATTTT. This sequence joins TRBV30 and TRBJ1-5; D is perhaps TRBD1 (5 bases). CDR3 length: 13 amino acids. V dropped 0 bases and J dropped 5 bases, with 8 bases sitting between them. Germline CDR1 and CDR2: GTSNPN and SVGIG (reference sequence).

This clone has a handful of counts. This chain joins TRBV5-4 and TRBJ2-3; TRBD1 might be the D (5 bases). The CDR3 totals 16 residues. The germline V gene encodes CDR1 SGHNT and CDR2 YYREEE (reference sequence). V was clipped by 6 bases and J by 4 bases, with 21 bases between them. The DNA of the CDR3 is TGTGCCAGCACCCAAAGGGGCCGGGTGGCCTCAGATACGCAGTATTTT. Translation: CASTQRGRVASDTQYF.

The chain is built from TRBV5-4 and TRBJ1-2; 7 bases line up with TRBD1. V was pared by 4 bases and J by 5 bases, with 11 bases of the junction left unmatched. This CDR3 is 15 amino acids long. Germline CDR1 and CDR2: SGHNT and YYREEE (reference sequence). The CDR3 nucleotides read TGTGCCAGCAGCCAGGGGGGCGGCAGGGCGTATGGCTACACCTTC. Translating it yields CASSQGGGRAYGYTF.

The chain joins TRBV19 to TRBJ2-5; the D gene is possibly TRBD1 (5 bases). CDR3 length: 13 residues. The germline CDR1 and CDR2 sequences are LNHDA and SQIVND (reference sequence). Trimming took off 5 bases at V and 5 bases at J, with 12 bases between the two ends. The CDR3 DNA reads TGTGCCAGTAGTTTACCAGGGTTGGAGACCCAGTACTTC. Translated, it gives CASSLPGLETQYF.

The genes are TRBV9 and TRBJ2-1, with D possibly matching TRBD2 (6 bases). This CDR3 has 17 residues. Trimming cost V 3 bases and J 3 bases, with 19 bases left between them. Germline V CDR1 and CDR2: SGDLS, YYNGEE. The CDR3 DNA sequence: TGTGCCAGCAGCGAGGGAGGCCTGGGGGGAGGCTACAATGAGCAGTTCTTC. Translated, it gives CASSEGGLGGGYNEQFF.

This sequence joins TRBV30 and TRBJ1-1; D ambiguous. From germline, CDR1 is GTSNPN and CDR2 SVGIG (reference sequence). The CDR3 is made up of 11 amino acids. CDR3 nucleotide sequence: TGTTCGAGGGCAGGGAACACTGAAGCTTTCTTT. This codes for CSRAGNTEAFF.

V is TRBV5-1 and J is TRBJ2-1, with D perhaps TRBD2 (6 bases). V was pared by 4 bases and J by 0 bases, with 17 bases between. Germline V gene sequence: CDR1 SGHRS, CDR2 YFSETQ. The CDR3 runs 17 residues. The CDR3 loop reads CASSPRGGTSSYNEQFF. The CDR3 DNA follows: TGCGCCAGCAGCCCGCGGGGCGGGACGAGCTCCTACAATGAGCAGTTCTTC.

V gene TRBV2 combines with J gene TRBJ2-5; 9 nucleotides line up with TRBD1. This CDR3 contains 14 residues. Trimming took 2 bases from V and 5 from J; bases not matched to a gene: 3. Germline CDR1 and CDR2: SNHLY and FYNNEI. The chain's CDR3 is CASSELGQGETQYF. The CDR3 DNA is TGTGCCAGCAGTGAACTGGGACAGGGCGAGACCCAGTACTTC.

The chain combines TRBV11-2 with TRBJ2-1; 9 bases are shared with TRBD1. V was clipped by 1 base and J by 2 bases; unmatched bases: 3. The CDR3 consists of 16 residues. In germline, CDR1 is SGHAT, CDR2 FQNNGV. The CDR3 region is CASSLAGQGAYNEQFF. The CDR3 DNA reads TGTGCCAGCAGCTTAGCGGGACAGGGAGCCTACAATGAGCAGTTCTTC.

This clone was counted only a few times. The chain employs TRBV9 and TRBJ2-1; TRBD2 might be the D (8 bases). Germline CDR1 reads SGDLS; CDR2 reads YYNGEE. The CDR3 is made up of 15 amino acids. V shed 3 bases and J shed 4 bases, with 14 bases lying between them. CDR3 nucleotides: TGTGCCAGCAGCGCGGGAGGGACAGTTTACAATGAGCAGTTCTTC. This translates into CASSAGGTVYNEQFF. Combining the CDR3 with reference TRBV9 and TRBJ2-1 gives the whole variable domain DSGVTQTPKHLITATGQRVTLRCSPRSGDLSVYWYQQSLDQGLQFLIQYYNGEERAKGNILERFSAQQFPDLHSELNLSSLELGDSALYFCASSAGGTVYNEQFFGPGTRLTVL.

The chain has TRBV6-5 and TRBJ2-3; 8 bases are shared with TRBD2. V dropped 7 bases and J dropped 2; count of bases not matched to a gene: 2. The CDR3 sequence is 13 residues long. Germline V gives CDR1 MNHEY, CDR2 SVGAGI. The chain's CDR3 is CASKAGATDTQYF. CDR3 coding DNA: TGTGCCAGCAAAGCGGGAGCCACAGATACGCAGTATTTT.

V is TRBV5-1 and J is TRBJ2-2; no definite D call. This CDR3 is 14 amino acids long. Germline V lookup: CDR1 SGHRS, CDR2 YFSETQ. Trimming took 0 bases from V and 1 from J, leaving 4 bases between them. DNA for the CDR3: TGCGCCAGCAGCTTGGCACAGAACACCGGGGAGCTGTTTTTT. Protein sequence: CASSLAQNTGELFF.

The chain combines TRBV28 with TRBJ2-2; 8 bases align to TRBD1. This CDR3 is 15 amino acids long. V shed 4 bases, J shed 4 bases, and the junction held 5 bases outside the gene matches. Germline CDR1 and CDR2: MDHEN and SYDVKM. This chain's CDR3 is CASSSGQGGTGELFF. The CDR3 DNA reads TGTGCCAGCAGTTCAGGACAGGGCGGCACCGGGGAGCTGTTTTTT.

J is TRBJ2-5 and V is TRBV18; D unresolved. Germline CDR1 is KGHSH and CDR2 is LQKENI. CDR3 length equals 11 residues. Trimming took 6 bases from V and 4 from J, leaving 6 bases between them. The CDR3 DNA reads as TGTGCCAGCTCCCTCGGAGAGACCCAGTACTTC. This encodes CASSLGETQYF.

This chain joins TRBV5-1 and TRBJ2-5; 10 bases map to TRBD2. This CDR3 is 17 amino acids long. CDR1 is SGHRS, CDR2 YFSETQ, per germline. V shed 0 bases and J 5 bases; nucleotides not matched to a gene: 10. The CDR3 nucleotides read TGCGCCAGCAGCTTGGCCGGGGCTAGCGGGAGTCCTGAGACCCAGTACTTC. Translated, it gives CASSLAGASGSPETQYF.